This T cell receptor (beta chain) was captured by sequencing in a study of cytomegalovirus exposure and HLA in healthy donors. Across the whole study: The use of the same platform for the 100 to 150 validation repertoires and the roughly 670 first-cohort repertoires was reported by a later analysis. Notes on the study in general: Cytomegalovirus-associated status was assigned to 164 TCR beta chains.

As to this clone: Its specificity is unknown.

V shed 4 bases and J shed 1 base, with 13 bases lying between them. The CDR3 sequence is 15 residues long. The germline V gene encodes CDR1 MGHRA and CDR2 YSYEKL. Profiled with immunoSEQ multiplex PCR; TCRdb holds only in-frame clones, not every one. This table has approximately 120,000 clones, roughly nine tenths appearing once. The clonotype originates from a woman under 30 in good health and CMV-seronegative. The V call is TRBV4-1, the J call TRBJ1-2; D is unresolved. Sequencing was performed on PBMCs. This CDR3 is CASSPIGRRNYGYTF. The CDR3 nucleotides read TGCGCCAGCAGCCCGATAGGCAGGCGTAACTATGGCTACACCTTC.